This T cell receptor beta chain was captured by sequencing in a study of low-dose radiotherapy and immunotherapy resistance in tumors (dated by TCRdb to between 2021 and 2022). For the study in its entirety: Cohort 1 received 0.5 Gy per fraction every 2 weeks, with a prescribed total PTV dose of 6.5 Gy. Nivolumab was administered intravenously as a 240 mg flat dose every two weeks, and ipilimumab was administered intravenously at 1 mg/kg every six weeks. Aspirin 300 mg was taken orally once daily by patients for four cycles, starting on cycle 1 day 1. Patients in Cohort 2 were given 1 Gy per fraction every two weeks, for a total of 13 Gy across 26 weeks. The translational analysis covered eight patients: three from the first dose cohort and the first five from the second dose cohort. The trial did not randomize participants into treatment groups. Cyclophosphamide 200 mg/m2 was given intravenously every two weeks, one day before each radiation and immunotherapy administration.

The time point label here, explained by the study, means: after trial treatment. This specimen's treatment or condition label, per the study, means: LDRT plus nivolumab, ipilimumab, low-dose cyclophosphamide and aspirin (RACIN trial). Donors were enrolled in RACIN, a single-arm phase I dose-escalation trial in which nivolumab, ipilimumab, aspirin, low-dose cyclophosphamide and low-dose radiotherapy were combined. To be eligible, a patient needed to have an advanced solid tumor that was TIL-negative. This clonotype was counted at least ten times. No antigen is known for it. Base qualities are not recorded, but no much larger clone differs from it by a single base. Via the germline V gene (reference sequence), CDR1 is DFQATT and CDR2 SNEGSKA. Unmatched junction bases come to 7, with V trimmed by 3 bases and J by 8 bases. From its cysteine to its phenylalanine, the CDR3 spans 13 amino acids. Of all the DNA, just the CDR3 is kept, 39 bases in frame from base 1.

The data were produced on an Illumina HiSeq 2500. First-strand cDNA was synthesized with Superscript III and a set of TRAV- and TRBV-specific primers, covering both TCRalpha and TCRbeta chains. TCRs were amplified with Phusion for around 20 PCR cycles, with a constant-region primer paired with the adapter attached to the V primers. Amplification of the isolated mRNA was done with the MessageAmp II aRNA Amplification Kit, which involved a roughly 15-hour in vitro transcription at 37 degrees C. mRNA for TCR sequencing was isolated with the Dynabeads mRNA DIRECT Purification Kit. Indexed Illumina adapters were added in a second 25-cycle Phusion PCR, and the resulting products were purified with AMPure XP beads. The study's processing was this. Custom Perl scripts pooled TCR sequences encoding the same protein, removed out-of-frame sequences and computed each clonotype's abundance. TCR sequences supported by only a single read were excluded from analysis. Among the metrics used to describe the repertoires were Shannon entropy, Gini index, clonality, richness, and the frequency of TCRs shared between repertoires. In TCRdb, the public reads were trimmed at Q25 with fastp and aligned with MiXCR, with productive beta chains retained. Identical CDR3 proteins give one entry, which carries the most common genes and DNA. TCRdb, rather than the study authors, made the V and J calls. This sample comprises tens of thousands of distinct CDR3 sequences, around 17% of them detected only once. The top ten clonotypes cover 1.3% to 1.5% of the sample.

This material consisted of PBMCs, taken after low-dose radiotherapy plus immunotherapy. The rearrangement combines TRBV20-1 with TRBJ1-2, with 9 bases in between that match TRBD1. The receptor was isolated from a male donor with prostate cancer. CDR3 reads: CSARSGTGSGYTF. The sequence in DNA is TGCAGTGCTAGGTCTGGGACAGGGAGCGGCTACACCTTC.